This TCR beta chain was recovered during a study of T cell changes during pregnancy in multiple sclerosis. Data came from immunoSEQ multiplex PCR; TCRdb stores just in-frame clones and leaves some out. The sample includes 95,000 to 150,000 clones, 93% of them seen just once. Trimming stripped 3 bases from V and 3 bases from J, with 10 bases between. The CDR3 spans 14 residues. Germline V CDR1 and CDR2: SGDLS, YYNGEE. The chain uses TRBV9 and TRBJ2-1, with a possible D match to TRBD2 (5 bases). The source is a female donor with multiple sclerosis, enrolled in a pregnancy study. Sequences were derived from peripheral blood, sampled before pregnancy. DNA for the CDR3: TGTGCCAGCAGCGCTCACCGGGACTACAATGAGCAGTTCTTC. This translates into CASSAHRDYNEQFF. The variable domain in full, with the rest retrieved from reference TRBV9 and TRBJ2-1, is DSGVTQTPKHLITATGQRVTLRCSPRSGDLSVYWYQQSLDQGLQFLIQYYNGEERAKGNILERFSAQQFPDLHSELNLSSLELGDSALYFCASSAHRDYNEQFFGPGTRLTVL.